This T cell receptor (beta chain) is drawn from a study of CD8+ T cells in alopecia areata. Study background: The tofacitinib course ran for 6 to 18 months and was followed by 6 months off drug. Scoring of severity for treated patients was based on percentage of affected scalp area.

This CDR3 has 14 amino acids. Trimming took 6 bases from V and 2 from J; bases not matched to a gene: 7. The V gene's germline CDR1 is MNHEY and CDR2 SVGAGI. The authors extracted RNA and reverse transcribed it into cDNA as the sequencing template. Profiling relied on immunoSEQ multiplex PCR, and the TCRdb table lists in-frame clones only, not all of them. The sample holds 200,000 to 250,000 clones, less than 65% seen once. Treatment meaning: oral pan-JAK inhibitor, 5-10 mg twice daily. This clone was recorded a few times. This chain uses TRBV6-5 with TRBJ2-7; 7 nucleotides match TRBD2. Specimen: CD4+ T cells sorted from blood, collected at week 4, from a patient treated with tofacitinib. The source is a human donor with alopecia areata. This CDR3 is CASRGEGWTYEQYF. The CDR3 DNA reads as TGTGCCAGCAGAGGGGAGGGTTGGACCTACGAGCAGTACTTC.